This TCR beta chain came from a study of regulatory T cells in long-lasting Graves disease. From germline, CDR1 is LGHNA and CDR2 YNFKEQ. The CDR3 loop spans 19 amino acids. After removal of 0 bases from V and 4 bases from J, the junction contained 14 bases not matched to a gene. Arm-PCR with iRepertoire HTBI primers amplified the CDR3 regions for these TCR beta libraries. TCRdb processed the multiplex PCR reads anew with MiXCR; each CDR3 protein has one entry. The sample shows more than 300,000 distinct CDR3 sequences, less than 20% of them seen only once. General study points: Owing to a sample size that was small, accuracy may have been reduced.

The time point is: newly diagnosed GD, antithyroid drugs for less than 3 months. The TCR library was prepared using RNA isolated from PBMCs. Diagnoses of Graves' disease were made by American Thyroid Association guidelines. The collection involved drawing roughly 9.1 milliliters of peripheral blood into EDTA tubes. This clonotype was picked up many times. The antigen is undetermined. This clonotype originated in a female donor with Graves disease. The sequenced sample was peripheral blood mononuclear cells (PBMCs), obtained at new diagnosis, from a patient treated with antithyroid drugs. The chain carries TRBV4-2 and TRBJ1-4; 7 bases are shared with TRBD1. The CDR3 DNA is TGTGCCAGCAGCCAAGATATCGCGACAGGGACAAAGGGTAATGAAAAACTGTTTTTT. Its translation is CASSQDIATGTKGNEKLFF.